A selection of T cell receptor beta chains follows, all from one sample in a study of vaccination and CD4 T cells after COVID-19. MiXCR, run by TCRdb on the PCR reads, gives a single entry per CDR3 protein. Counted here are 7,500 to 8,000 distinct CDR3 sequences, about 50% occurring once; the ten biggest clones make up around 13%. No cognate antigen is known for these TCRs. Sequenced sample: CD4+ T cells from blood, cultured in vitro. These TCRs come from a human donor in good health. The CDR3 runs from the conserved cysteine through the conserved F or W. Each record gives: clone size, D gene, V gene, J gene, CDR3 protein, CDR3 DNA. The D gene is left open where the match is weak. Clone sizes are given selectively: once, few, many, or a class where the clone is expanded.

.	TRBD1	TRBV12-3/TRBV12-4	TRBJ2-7	CASSLTGDNYEQYF	TGTGCCAGCAGTTTAACAGGGGACAACTACGAGCAGTACTTC
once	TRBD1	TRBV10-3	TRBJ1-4	CAISRQGGEELFF	TGTGCCATCAGTCGGCAGGGGGGTGAAGAACTGTTTTTT
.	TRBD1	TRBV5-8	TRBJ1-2	CASSLYLGTGLYGYTF	TGTGCCAGCAGCTTGTATCTGGGGACAGGACTCTATGGCTACACCTTC
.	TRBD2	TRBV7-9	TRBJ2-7	CASSPEARGVAGDVQREQYF	TGTGCCAGCAGCCCCGAAGCAAGGGGGGTAGCGGGGGACGTGCAACGCGAGCAGTACTTC
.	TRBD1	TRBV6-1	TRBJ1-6	CASSYGNRGSPLHF	TGTGCCAGCAGCTATGGTAACAGGGGATCACCCCTCCACTTT
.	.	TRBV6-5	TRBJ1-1	CASSYMVEGMAFF	TGTGCCAGCAGTTATATGGTTGAGGGGATGGCTTTCTTT
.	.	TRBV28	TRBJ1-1	CASTGAWVNTEAFF	TGTGCCAGCACGGGGGCATGGGTGAACACTGAAGCTTTCTTT
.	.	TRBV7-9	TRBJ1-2	CASSLGGEVYYGYTF	TGTGCCAGCAGCCTAGGTGGAGAGGTTTACTATGGCTACACCTTC
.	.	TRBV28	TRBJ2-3	CASSSYAAADTDTQYF	TGTGCCAGCAGTTCATACGCCGCTGCGGACACAGATACGCAGTATTTT
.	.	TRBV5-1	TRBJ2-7	CASSLEVGLSSSYEQYF	TGCGCCAGCAGCTTGGAGGTGGGCCTTTCCTCCTCCTACGAGCAGTACTTC
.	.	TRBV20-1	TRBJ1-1	CSASVNRNTEAFF	TGCAGTGCTAGTGTGAATAGGAACACTGAAGCTTTCTTT
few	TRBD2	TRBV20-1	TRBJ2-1	CSAGGASGASDEQFF	TGCAGTGCTGGGGGTGCTAGCGGGGCCTCGGATGAGCAGTTCTTC
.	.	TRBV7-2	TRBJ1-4	CASSLNMAEKLFF	TGTGCCAGCAGCTTAAACATGGCAGAAAAACTGTTTTTT
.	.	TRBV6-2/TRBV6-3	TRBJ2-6	CASTRRAGANVLTF	TGTGCCAGTACCCGGAGGGCTGGGGCCAACGTCCTGACTTTC
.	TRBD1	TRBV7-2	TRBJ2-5	CASSLDNRGQETQYF	TGTGCCAGCAGCCTGGACAACAGGGGGCAAGAGACCCAGTACTTC
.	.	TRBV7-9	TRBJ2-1	CASSQSSSEQFF	TGTGCCAGCAGCCAATCCTCATCCGAGCAGTTCTTC
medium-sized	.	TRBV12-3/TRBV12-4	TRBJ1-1	CASSSQGRGNTEAFF	TGTGCCAGCAGTTCACAGGGCAGGGGGAACACTGAAGCTTTCTTT
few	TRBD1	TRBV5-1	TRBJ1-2	CASSLDRGGYGYTF	TGCGCCAGCAGCTTGGACAGGGGTGGGTATGGCTACACCTTC
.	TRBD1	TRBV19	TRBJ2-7	CASSNPGGTSYEQYF	TGTGCCAGTAGTAACCCAGGGGGCACCTCCTACGAGCAGTACTTC
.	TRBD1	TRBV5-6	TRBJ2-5	CASWDRVKETQYF	TGTGCCAGCTGGGACAGGGTCAAGGAGACCCAGTACTTC
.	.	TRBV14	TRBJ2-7	CASSHESGKQYF	TGTGCCAGCAGCCATGAATCAGGGAAGCAGTACTTC
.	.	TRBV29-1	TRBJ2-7	CSVDTGTSTYEQYF	TGCAGCGTGGATACCGGGACTTCGACCTACGAGCAGTACTTC
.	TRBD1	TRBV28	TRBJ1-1	CASTLGQLNTEAFF	TGTGCCAGCACCCTGGGACAGCTGAACACTGAAGCTTTCTTT
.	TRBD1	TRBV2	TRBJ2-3	CASSVDRGRPDTQYF	TGTGCCAGCAGCGTGGACAGGGGGCGCCCAGATACGCAGTATTTT
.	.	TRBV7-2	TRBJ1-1	CASSLEVRARGTEAFF	TGTGCCAGCAGCTTAGAGGTCAGGGCCCGGGGGACTGAAGCTTTCTTT
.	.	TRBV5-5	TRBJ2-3	CASSLDQGTDTQYF	TGTGCCAGCAGCTTGGATCAGGGAACAGATACGCAGTATTTT
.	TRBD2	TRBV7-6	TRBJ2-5	CASSLTSGGETQYF	TGTGCCAGCAGCTTGACTAGCGGGGGGGAGACCCAGTACTTC
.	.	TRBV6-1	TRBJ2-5	CASSEAGVAAGTQYF	TGTGCCAGCAGTGAAGCAGGGGTAGCGGCAGGGACCCAGTACTTC
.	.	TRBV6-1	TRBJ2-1	CASSPPGASYNEQFF	TGTGCCAGCAGTCCCCCCGGGGCTTCCTACAATGAGCAGTTCTTC
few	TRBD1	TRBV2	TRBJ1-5	CASSRQGWGNQPQHF	TGTGCCAGCAGCCGACAGGGTTGGGGCAATCAGCCCCAGCATTTT
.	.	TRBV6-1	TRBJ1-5	CASSDQGERPQHF	TGTGCCAGCAGTGATCAGGGAGAAAGGCCCCAGCATTTT
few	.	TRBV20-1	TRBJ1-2	CSARDPGDRLANYGYTF	TGCAGTGCTAGAGATCCCGGGGATCGGCTAGCTAACTATGGCTACACCTTC
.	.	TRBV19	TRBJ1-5	CASSTGAQPQHF	TGTGCCAGTAGTACAGGGGCTCAGCCCCAGCATTTT
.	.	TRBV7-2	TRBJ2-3	CASSLFGSTDTQYF	TGTGCCAGCAGCTTGTTTGGGTCTACAGATACGCAGTATTTT
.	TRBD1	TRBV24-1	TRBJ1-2	CATRDTGDSYGYTF	TGTGCCACCAGAGACACAGGGGATTCCTATGGCTACACCTTC
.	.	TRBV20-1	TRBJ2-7	CSAWGQSHEQYF	TGCAGTGCTTGGGGCCAGTCCCACGAGCAGTACTTC
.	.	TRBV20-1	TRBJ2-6	CSAILSGANVLTF	TGCAGTGCTATACTGTCCGGGGCCAACGTCCTGACTTTC
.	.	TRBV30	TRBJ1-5	CAWQGTGQPQHF	TGTGCCTGGCAAGGCACGGGGCAGCCCCAGCATTTT
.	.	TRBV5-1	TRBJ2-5	CASSWQGTQETQYF	TGCGCCAGCAGCTGGCAGGGGACACAAGAGACCCAGTACTTC
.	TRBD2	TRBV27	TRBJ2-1	CASVPGGPVNEQFF	TGTGCCAGCGTACCGGGGGGGCCGGTGAATGAGCAGTTCTTC
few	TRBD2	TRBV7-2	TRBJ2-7	CASSLQRGSSYEQYF	TGTGCCAGCAGCTTACAGCGGGGGAGCTCCTACGAGCAGTACTTC